This entry lists 21 T cell receptor beta chains sequenced from one sample in a study of PD-1 blockade in classical Hodgkin lymphoma. Every patient had relapsed following autologous stem cell transplantation, and cohorts differed in brentuximab vedotin exposure. Profiling relied on immunoSEQ multiplex PCR, and the TCRdb table lists in-frame clones only, not all of them. Counted here are about 46,000 clones, around 80% occurring once; the ten biggest clones make up around 20%. The sample here was peripheral blood mononuclear cells (PBMCs), taken before the second cycle of nivolumab. The source is a human donor with classical Hodgkin lymphoma.

The chain uses TRBV5-6 and TRBJ2-6; D is uncertain. The CDR3 covers 12 residues. Germline CDR1 SGHDT, CDR2 YYEEEE. Between the trimmed V and J ends, which lost 0 bases and 6 bases, there was a span of 1 base. CDR3 loop: CASSLVANVLTF. Here the CDR3 DNA reads TGTGCCAGCAGCTTGGTGGCCAACGTCCTGACTTTC.

The chain recombines TRBV5-4 with TRBJ1-2, with 8 positions matching TRBD1. In germline, CDR1 is SGHNT, CDR2 YYREEE (reference sequence). V shed 4 bases and J 8 bases; nucleotides not matched to a gene: 10. This CDR3 spans 14 amino acids. The CDR3 here is CASSANQGAGGYTF. In nucleotides, the CDR3 is TGTGCCAGCAGCGCAAATCAGGGGGCCGGGGGCTACACCTTC.

The J gene is TRBJ2-2, the V gene TRBV5-1, with 8 bases identical to TRBD2. V was clipped by 3 bases and J by 1 base; unmatched bases: 5. In germline, CDR1 is SGHRS, CDR2 YFSETQ. CDR3 size: 16 residues. Here the CDR3 reads CASSSATSVNTGELFF. CDR3 sequence (DNA): TGCGCCAGCAGCTCGGCGACTAGCGTGAACACCGGGGAGCTGTTTTTT.

This chain links TRBV18 with TRBJ2-6; weak D call: TRBD1 (5 bases). V was pared by 2 bases and J by 0 bases, with 11 bases between. From germline, CDR1 is KGHSH and CDR2 LQKENI. The CDR3 has 17 amino acids. The CDR3 reads CASSPTTGNSGANVLTF. The CDR3 DNA sequence: TGTGCCAGCTCACCAACTACAGGAAACTCTGGGGCCAACGTCCTGACTTTC.

The table lists this clone with a few counts. This chain uses TRBV11-3 with TRBJ2-3; no firm D call. V was clipped by 3 bases and J by 6 bases, with 10 bases between them. The CDR3 runs 13 residues. Looked up from germline, CDR1 is SGHNT and CDR2 is YENEEA. The CDR3 nucleotides read TGTGCCAGCAGCTTCATTTCTGGTGATACGCAGTATTTT. This translates into CASSFISGDTQYF.

The V and J genes are TRBV6-1 and TRBJ2-1; D ambiguous. From germline, CDR1 is MNHNS and CDR2 SASEGT. The CDR3 is 15 amino acids. The V and J ends lost 1 base and 4 bases respectively, with 11 bases between them. The DNA for the CDR3 is TGTGCCAGCAGTGAAGGGCTAGTAGGGTACAATGAGCAGTTCTTC. Translated, it gives CASSEGLVGYNEQFF.

V gene TRBV6-5 combines with J gene TRBJ2-2; 8 nucleotides align to TRBD1. Germline CDR1 is MNHEY and CDR2 is SVGAGI. V shed 2 bases and J 4 bases; nucleotides not matched to a gene: 3. The CDR3 is 15 amino acids. The CDR3 bases are TGTGCCAGCAGTTACGACAGGGGAGGCACCGGGGAGCTGTTTTTT. Translating it yields CASSYDRGGTGELFF.

The chain recombines TRBV5-1 with TRBJ2-5; D might be TRBD1 (6 bases). The ends were cut back, 5 bases at V and 0 bases at J, with 8 bases in the middle. CDR3 length: 13 amino acids. Germline V gene lookup returns CDR1 SGHRS and CDR2 YFSETQ. The CDR3 DNA follows: TGCGCCAGCAGGCAGGGGAACCAAGAGACCCAGTACTTC. It encodes CASRQGNQETQYF.

CDR3 sequence reads: CASSYSGPQFEQYF. The CDR3 bases are TGTGCCAGCAGTTATTCAGGCCCCCAGTTCGAGCAGTACTTC. The chain is built from TRBV27 and TRBJ2-7; D is uncertain. Trimming took 4 bases from V and 6 from J, leaving 16 bases between them. Looked up from germline, CDR1 is MNHEY and CDR2 is SMNVEV (reference sequence). The CDR3 runs 14 residues.

This rearrangement joins TRBV30 to TRBJ2-7; 7 bases match TRBD1. The CDR3 is 13 amino acids. CDR1 and CDR2 (germline): GTSNPN, SVGIG (reference sequence). With V trimmed by 7 bases and J by 0 bases, 6 bases remained unmatched. CDR3 region: CAFTGQDSYEQYF. The CDR3 DNA is TGTGCCTTTACAGGACAGGACTCCTACGAGCAGTACTTC.

The rearrangement joins TRBV5-4 to TRBJ2-1, with D unclear. Germline lookup yields CDR1 SGHNT and CDR2 YYREEE (reference sequence). The CDR3 consists of 15 residues. V was cut by 2 bases and J by 0 bases, with 9 bases left in between. The DNA for the CDR3 is TGTGCCAGCAGCTTAGCCTCGGACTCCTACAATGAGCAGTTCTTC. Translation: CASSLASDSYNEQFF.

V usage is TRBV14 and J usage is TRBJ2-7, with TRBD1 matching 7 bases. Trimming took 4 bases from V and 6 from J; bases not matched to a gene: 9. The CDR3 is made up of 14 amino acids. Germline CDR1 is SGHDN and CDR2 is FVKESK. CDR3 in amino acids: CASSLGRGWFEQYF. DNA of the CDR3: TGTGCCAGCAGCCTAGGCAGGGGGTGGTTCGAGCAGTACTTC.

The chain is built from TRBV7-8 and TRBJ2-1; 8 bases map to TRBD2. The ends lost 5 bases at V and 0 bases at J; junction bases unmatched: 12. CDR1 and CDR2 from the germline V gene are SGHVS and FQNEAQ. This CDR3 has 18 residues. DNA for the CDR3: TGTGCCAGCAGCCCAAGGGCGACTAGCGAACGCTCCTACAATGAGCAGTTCTTC. Residues: CASSPRATSERSYNEQFF.

This clone was detected once. J is TRBJ2-3 and V is TRBV6-5; D not resolved. The length of the CDR3 is 13 residues. Germline CDR1 reads MNHEY; CDR2 reads SVGAGI. V gave up 0 bases and J gave up 5 bases, with 6 bases separating them. CDR3 amino acids: CASSYSRLDTQYF. The CDR3 region has the DNA TGTGCCAGCAGTTACTCGAGGCTAGATACGCAGTATTTT.

The J gene is TRBJ2-2, the V gene TRBV19, with unresolved D. This CDR3 is 13 amino acids long. Germline-derived CDR1 and CDR2 are LNHDA and SQIVND (reference sequence). Trimming shortened V by 4 bases and J by 6 bases, and 9 bases separated the two germline ends. DNA for the CDR3: TGTGCCAGTAGTAAAAGGGCGGCCGGGGAGCTGTTTTTT. This sequence encodes CASSKRAAGELFF.

This clone was detected once. This chain links TRBV28 with TRBJ2-3; 10 bases fit TRBD2. Germline-derived CDR1 and CDR2 are MDHEN and SYDVKM. The CDR3 sequence is 18 residues long. Trimming took 3 bases from V and 2 from J; bases not matched to a gene: 11. CDR3 in amino acids: CASSLTPPSGGSTDTQYF. CDR3 DNA sequence: TGTGCCAGCAGTTTGACCCCCCCTAGCGGGGGATCCACAGATACGCAGTATTTT.

The chain employs TRBV27 and TRBJ1-5, with D maybe TRBD1 (5 bases). Germline V gives CDR1 MNHEY, CDR2 SMNVEV (reference sequence). This CDR3 is built from 15 residues. V was clipped by 6 bases and J by 2 bases, with 14 bases between them. This CDR3 reads CASRPGFLGNQPQHF. Written as DNA, the CDR3 is TGTGCCAGCAGGCCAGGGTTTCTCGGCAATCAGCCCCAGCATTTT.

V usage is TRBV5-1 and J usage is TRBJ2-3, with TRBD2 identical over 13 bases. V was pared by 4 bases and J by 0 bases, with 8 bases of the junction left unmatched. The CDR3 has 18 residues. Germline V gene lookup returns CDR1 SGHRS and CDR2 YFSETQ. The CDR3 is CASSLHTSGGDSTDTQYF. CDR3 nucleotides: TGCGCCAGCAGCCTTCACACTAGCGGGGGGGATAGCACAGATACGCAGTATTTT.

This rearrangement joins TRBV5-4 to TRBJ2-2, with D unclear. The CDR3 sequence is 15 residues long. V lost 4 bases and J 8 bases, leaving 18 bases between the germline ends. The germline V gene has CDR1 SGHNT and CDR2 YYREEE (reference sequence). The CDR3, as DNA: TGTGCCAGCAGCCATAGGCAAGGACCCAGGGGGGAGCTGTTTTTT. Amino acids: CASSHRQGPRGELFF.

The genes are TRBV6-5 and TRBJ1-2; D is uncertain. The CDR3 is made up of 13 amino acids. Trimming shortened V by 6 bases and J by 1 base, and 9 bases separated the two germline ends. Germline-derived CDR1 and CDR2 are MNHEY and SVGAGI. The CDR3 reads CASSQTDNYGYTF. The CDR3 coding sequence is TGTGCCAGCAGCCAGACTGATAACTATGGCTACACCTTC.

CDR3 loop: CASIPPGAQAYEQYF. DNA for the CDR3: TGTGCCAGCATCCCACCAGGGGCCCAAGCCTACGAGCAGTACTTC. This sequence joins TRBV28 and TRBJ2-7; D might be TRBD1 (6 bases). CDR3 length: 15 residues. V lost 7 bases, J lost 2 bases, and 18 bases lay in between. CDR1 MDHEN and CDR2 SYDVKM come from the germline V gene. The complete variable domain, with remaining parts taken from reference TRBV28 and TRBJ2-7, reads DVKVTQSSRYLVKRTGEKVFLECVQDMDHENMFWYRQDPGLGLRLIYFSYDVKMKEKGDIPEGYSVSREKKERFSLILESASTNQTSMYLCASIPPGAQAYEQYFGPGTRLTVT.